This record looks at one TCR beta chain sequence and its context. Its ends do not fully match the called genes, so a read error is possible. The entry originates in a study of T cells in Graves' hyperthyroidism and ophthalmopathy. Study at large: Peripheral blood was collected at initial diagnosis, before any treatment.

The CDR3 sequence is 13 residues long. Germline assignment: CDR1 MNHEY and CDR2 SMNVEV (reference sequence). The patients, who ranged from 18 to 65 in age, presented with newly diagnosed hyperthyroidism lasting under 2 months. Authors of the study amplified TCR beta CDR3 regions from RNA transcripts. HTBI primers were employed in a first-round RT-PCR of the TCR CDR3. Each CDR3 protein is one row after TCRdb ran MiXCR on the multiplex PCR reads. The repertoire holds around 690,000 distinct CDR3 sequences, roughly 17% seen once, with around a sixth in the top ten. The receptor comes from a man aged 50-59 years with Graves' hyperthyroidism. The V call is TRBV27, the J call TRBJ2-2; weak D call: TRBD2 (5 bases). The sequencing sample was made of blood. The CDR3 coding sequence is TGTGCCAGCAGTTTCTTGAACACCGGGGAGCGGTTTTTT. As protein: CASSFLNTGERFF.